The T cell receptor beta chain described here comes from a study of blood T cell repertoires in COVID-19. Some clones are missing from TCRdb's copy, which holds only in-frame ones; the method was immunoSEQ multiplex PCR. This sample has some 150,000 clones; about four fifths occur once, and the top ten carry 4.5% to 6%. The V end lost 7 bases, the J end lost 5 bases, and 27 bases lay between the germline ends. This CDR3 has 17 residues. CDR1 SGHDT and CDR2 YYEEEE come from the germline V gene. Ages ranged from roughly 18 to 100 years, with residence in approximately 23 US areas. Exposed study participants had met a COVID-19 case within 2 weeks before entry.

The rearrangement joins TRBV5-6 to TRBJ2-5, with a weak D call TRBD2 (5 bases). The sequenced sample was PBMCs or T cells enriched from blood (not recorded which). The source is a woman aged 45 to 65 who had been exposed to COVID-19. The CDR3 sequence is CASGERRLDPKRETQYF. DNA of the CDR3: TGTGCCAGCGGTGAGAGACGATTGGACCCAAAGCGGGAGACCCAGTACTTC. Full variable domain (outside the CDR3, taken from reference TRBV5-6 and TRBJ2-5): DAGVTQSPTHLIKTRGQQVTLRCSPKSGHDTVSWYQQALGQGPQFIFQYYEEEERQRGNFPDRFSGHQFPNYSSELNVNALLLGDSALYLCASGERRLDPKRETQYFGPGTRLLVL.